Included here is one TCR beta chain sequence, with context. This sample is drawn from a study of cytomegalovirus exposure and HLA in healthy donors. Germline lookup yields CDR1 SEHNR and CDR2 FQNEAQ (reference sequence). Unmatched junction bases numbered 3, after V lost 5 bases and J lost 4 bases. This CDR3 has 13 residues. The PCR was carried out with 60 Vbeta primers and 13 Jbeta primers. Produced via immunoSEQ multiplex PCR; TCRdb's table is partial and in-frame only. The sample consists of 250,000 to 350,000 clones, 70% to 90% of them appearing once. This TCR derives from a man aged 40-55 years in good health and CMV-seropositive. Sample: PBMCs. J is TRBJ2-7 and V is TRBV7-9, with 9 positions matching TRBD2. CDR3 amino acids: CASSTSGPYEQYF. In DNA form, the CDR3 reads TGTGCCAGCAGCACTAGCGGGCCGTACGAGCAGTACTTC.